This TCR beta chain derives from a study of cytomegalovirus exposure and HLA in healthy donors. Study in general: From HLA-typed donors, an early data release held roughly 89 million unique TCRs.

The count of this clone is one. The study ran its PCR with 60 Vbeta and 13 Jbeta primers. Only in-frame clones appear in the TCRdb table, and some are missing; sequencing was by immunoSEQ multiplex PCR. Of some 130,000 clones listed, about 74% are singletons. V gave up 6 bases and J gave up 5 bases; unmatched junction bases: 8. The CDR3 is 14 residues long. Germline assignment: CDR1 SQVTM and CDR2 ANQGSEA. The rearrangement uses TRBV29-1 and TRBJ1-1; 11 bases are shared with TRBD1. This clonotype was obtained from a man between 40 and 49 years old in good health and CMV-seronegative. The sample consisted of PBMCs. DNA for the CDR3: TGCAGCGTAGTTTCCGGGACAGGGGGAACTGAAGCTTTCTTT. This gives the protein CSVVSGTGGTEAFF.